This TCR beta chain was sequenced during a study of control samples from healthy donors and cancer patients. Profiled with immunoSEQ multiplex PCR; TCRdb holds only in-frame clones, not every one. The sample includes 25,000 to 35,000 clones, 91% seen only once; the top ten take about 12%. Germline CDR1 and CDR2: KGHSH and LQKENI. V lost 1 base, J lost 5 bases, and 14 bases lay in between. The CDR3 totals 16 residues. Input material: PBMCs. The rearrangement links TRBV18 to TRBJ1-4, with no clear D. The TCR was taken from a man aged 50-59 years with lung cancer. CDR3 bases: TGTGCCAGCTCACCACTAATGTTTGCAGGCAATGAAAAACTGTTTTTT. Encoded protein: CASSPLMFAGNEKLFF.